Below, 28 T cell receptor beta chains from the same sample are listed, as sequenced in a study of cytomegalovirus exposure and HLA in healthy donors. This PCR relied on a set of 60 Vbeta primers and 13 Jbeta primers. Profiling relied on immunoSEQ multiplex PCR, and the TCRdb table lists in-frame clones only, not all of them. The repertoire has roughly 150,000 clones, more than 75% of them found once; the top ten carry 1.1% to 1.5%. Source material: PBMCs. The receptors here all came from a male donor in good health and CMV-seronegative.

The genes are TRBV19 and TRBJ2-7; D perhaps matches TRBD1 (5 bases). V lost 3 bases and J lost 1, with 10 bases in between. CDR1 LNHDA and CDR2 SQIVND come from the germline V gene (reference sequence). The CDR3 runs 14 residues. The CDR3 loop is CASSIVDNSYEQYF. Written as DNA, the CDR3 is TGTGCCAGTAGTATTGTGGACAATTCCTACGAGCAGTACTTC.

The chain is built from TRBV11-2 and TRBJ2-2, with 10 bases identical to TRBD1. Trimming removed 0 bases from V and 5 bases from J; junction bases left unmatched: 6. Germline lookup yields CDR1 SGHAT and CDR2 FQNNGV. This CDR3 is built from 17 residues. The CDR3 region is CASSLERDRGWTGELFF. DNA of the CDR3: TGTGCCAGCAGCTTAGAGAGGGACAGGGGTTGGACCGGGGAGCTGTTTTTT.

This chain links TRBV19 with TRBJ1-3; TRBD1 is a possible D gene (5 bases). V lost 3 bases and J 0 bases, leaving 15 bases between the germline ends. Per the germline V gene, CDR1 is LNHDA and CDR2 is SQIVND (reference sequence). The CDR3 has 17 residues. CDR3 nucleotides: TGTGCCAGTAGTATGTACGGGGAGGGACTCTCTGGAAACACCATATATTTT. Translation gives CASSMYGEGLSGNTIYF.

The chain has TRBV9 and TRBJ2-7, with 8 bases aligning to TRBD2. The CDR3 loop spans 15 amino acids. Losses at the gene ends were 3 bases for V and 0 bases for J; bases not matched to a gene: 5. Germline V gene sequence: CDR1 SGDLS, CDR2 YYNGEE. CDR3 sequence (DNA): TGTGCCAGCAGCGCGCTCGGGACTAGCTCCTACGAGCAGTACTTC. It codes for CASSALGTSSYEQYF.

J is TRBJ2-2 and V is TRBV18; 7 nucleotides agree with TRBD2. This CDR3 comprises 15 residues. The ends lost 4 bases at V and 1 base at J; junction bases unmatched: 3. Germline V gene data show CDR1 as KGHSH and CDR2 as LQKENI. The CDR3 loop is CASSRSGLNTGELFF. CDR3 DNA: TGTGCCAGCTCACGTAGCGGGTTGAACACCGGGGAGCTGTTTTTT. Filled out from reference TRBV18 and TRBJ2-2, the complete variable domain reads NAGVMQNPRHLVRRRGQEARLRCSPMKGHSHVYWYRQLPEEGLKFMVYLQKENIIDESGMPKERFSAEFPKEGPSILRIQQVVRGDSAAYFCASSRSGLNTGELFFGEGSRLTVL.

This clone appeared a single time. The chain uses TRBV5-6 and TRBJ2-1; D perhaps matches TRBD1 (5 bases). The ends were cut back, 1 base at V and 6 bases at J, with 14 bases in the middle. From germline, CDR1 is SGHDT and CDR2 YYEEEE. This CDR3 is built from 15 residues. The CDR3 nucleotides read TGTGCCAGCAGCTTGCAGCAGGGATTTGGCAATGAGCAGTTCTTC. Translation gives CASSLQQGFGNEQFF.

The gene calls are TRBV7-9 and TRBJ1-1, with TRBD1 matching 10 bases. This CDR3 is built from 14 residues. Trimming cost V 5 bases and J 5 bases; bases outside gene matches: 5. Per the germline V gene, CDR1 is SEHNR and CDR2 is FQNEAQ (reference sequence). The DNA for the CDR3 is TGTGCCAGCAGCCCCCGGACAGGGGGAACTGAAGCTTTCTTT. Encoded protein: CASSPRTGGTEAFF. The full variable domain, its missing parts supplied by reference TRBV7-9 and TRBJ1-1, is DTGVSQNPRHKITKRGQNVTFRCDPISEHNRLYWYRQTLGQGPEFLTYFQNEAQLEKSRLLSDRFSAERPKGSFSTLEIQRTEQGDSAMYLCASSPRTGGTEAFFGQGTRLTVV.

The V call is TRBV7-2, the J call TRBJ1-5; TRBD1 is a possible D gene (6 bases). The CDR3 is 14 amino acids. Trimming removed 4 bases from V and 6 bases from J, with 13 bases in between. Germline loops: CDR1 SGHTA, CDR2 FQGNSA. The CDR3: CASSYTQGSQPQHF. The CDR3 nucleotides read TGTGCCAGCAGCTACACACAGGGATCTCAGCCCCAGCATTTT.

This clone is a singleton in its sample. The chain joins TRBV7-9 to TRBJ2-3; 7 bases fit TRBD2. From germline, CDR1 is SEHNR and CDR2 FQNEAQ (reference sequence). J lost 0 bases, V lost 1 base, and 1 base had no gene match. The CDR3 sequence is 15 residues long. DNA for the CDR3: TGTGCCAGCAGCTTAGTTAGCGGGAGCACAGATACGCAGTATTTT. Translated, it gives CASSLVSGSTDTQYF.

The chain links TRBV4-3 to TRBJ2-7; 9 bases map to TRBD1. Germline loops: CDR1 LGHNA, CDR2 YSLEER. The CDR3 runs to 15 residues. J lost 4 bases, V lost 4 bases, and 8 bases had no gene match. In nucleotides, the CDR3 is TGCGCCAGCAGCCCCGGACAGGGGATTGCATACGAGCAGTACTTC. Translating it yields CASSPGQGIAYEQYF.

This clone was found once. The CDR3 sequence is CASSQTGEPGAQYF. The DNA for the CDR3 is TGTGCCAGCAGCCAAACAGGGGAACCCGGGGCCCAGTACTTC. The J gene is TRBJ2-5, the V gene TRBV4-2, with TRBD1 matching over 7 bases. Germline-derived CDR1 and CDR2 are LGHNA and YNFKEQ. This CDR3 contains 14 residues. V gave up 2 bases and J gave up 9 bases; unmatched junction bases: 9.

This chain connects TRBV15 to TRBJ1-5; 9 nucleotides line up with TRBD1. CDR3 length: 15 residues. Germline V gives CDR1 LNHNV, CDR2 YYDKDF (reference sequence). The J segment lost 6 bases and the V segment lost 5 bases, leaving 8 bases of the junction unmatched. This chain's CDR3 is CATSPHVTGGQPQHF. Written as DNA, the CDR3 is TGTGCCACCAGCCCCCACGTGACAGGGGGTCAGCCCCAGCATTTT.

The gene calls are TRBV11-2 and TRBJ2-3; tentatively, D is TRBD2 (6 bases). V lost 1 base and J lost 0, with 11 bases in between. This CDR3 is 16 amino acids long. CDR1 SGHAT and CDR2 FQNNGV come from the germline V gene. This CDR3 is CASSLGLRGSTDTQYF. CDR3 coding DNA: TGTGCCAGCAGCTTAGGATTGCGGGGTAGCACAGATACGCAGTATTTT.

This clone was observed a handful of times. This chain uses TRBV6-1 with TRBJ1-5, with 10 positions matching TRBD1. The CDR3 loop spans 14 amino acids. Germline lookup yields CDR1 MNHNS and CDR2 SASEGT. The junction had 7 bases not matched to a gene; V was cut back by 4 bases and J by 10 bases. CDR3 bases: TGTGCCAGCAGTGGCGGACAGGGGGTCGGACCCCAGCATTTT. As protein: CASSGGQGVGPQHF.

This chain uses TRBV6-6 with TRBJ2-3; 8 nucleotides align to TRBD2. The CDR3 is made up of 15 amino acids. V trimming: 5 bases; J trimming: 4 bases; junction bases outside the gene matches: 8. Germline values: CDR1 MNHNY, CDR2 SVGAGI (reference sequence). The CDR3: CASSDPAGDSDTQYF. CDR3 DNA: TGTGCCAGCAGTGACCCAGCGGGAGACTCAGATACGCAGTATTTT.

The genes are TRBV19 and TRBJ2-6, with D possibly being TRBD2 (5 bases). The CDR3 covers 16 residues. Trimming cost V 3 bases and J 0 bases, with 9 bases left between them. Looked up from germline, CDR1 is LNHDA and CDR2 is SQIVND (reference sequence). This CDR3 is CASSILRDSGANVLTF. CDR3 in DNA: TGTGCCAGTAGTATTTTGAGGGACTCTGGGGCCAACGTCCTGACTTTC.

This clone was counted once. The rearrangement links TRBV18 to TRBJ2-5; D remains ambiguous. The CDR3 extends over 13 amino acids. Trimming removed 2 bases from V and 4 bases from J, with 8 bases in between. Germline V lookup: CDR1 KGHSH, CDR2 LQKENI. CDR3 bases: TGTGCCAGCTCACCAGAGAAATCAGAGACCCAGTACTTC. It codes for CASSPEKSETQYF.

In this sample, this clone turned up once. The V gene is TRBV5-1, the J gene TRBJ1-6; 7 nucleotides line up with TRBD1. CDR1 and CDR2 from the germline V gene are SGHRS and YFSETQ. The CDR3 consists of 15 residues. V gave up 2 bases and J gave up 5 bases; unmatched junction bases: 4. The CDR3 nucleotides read TGCGCCAGCAGCTTTGGCGGGACAGATAATTCACCCCTCCACTTT. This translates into CASSFGGTDNSPLHF.

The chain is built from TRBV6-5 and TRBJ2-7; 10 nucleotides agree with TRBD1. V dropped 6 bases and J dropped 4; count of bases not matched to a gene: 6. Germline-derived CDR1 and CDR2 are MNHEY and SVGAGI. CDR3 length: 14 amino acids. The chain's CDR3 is CASSKTGGGYEQYF. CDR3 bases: TGTGCCAGCAGCAAGACAGGGGGCGGTTACGAGCAGTACTTC.

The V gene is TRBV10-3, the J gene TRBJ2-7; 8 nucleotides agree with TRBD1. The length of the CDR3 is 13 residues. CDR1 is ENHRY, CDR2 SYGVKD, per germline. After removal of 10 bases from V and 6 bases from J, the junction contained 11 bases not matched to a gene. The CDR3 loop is CASSQGDIVEQYF. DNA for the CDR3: TGTGCCAGTTCACAGGGGGACATTGTCGAGCAGTACTTC.

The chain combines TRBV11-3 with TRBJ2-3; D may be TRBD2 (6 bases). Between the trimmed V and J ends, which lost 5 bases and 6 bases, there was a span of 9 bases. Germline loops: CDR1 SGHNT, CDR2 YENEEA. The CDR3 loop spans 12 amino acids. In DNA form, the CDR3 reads TGTGCCAGCAGCCGCAGCGGGGATACGCAGTATTTT. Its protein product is CASSRSGDTQYF.

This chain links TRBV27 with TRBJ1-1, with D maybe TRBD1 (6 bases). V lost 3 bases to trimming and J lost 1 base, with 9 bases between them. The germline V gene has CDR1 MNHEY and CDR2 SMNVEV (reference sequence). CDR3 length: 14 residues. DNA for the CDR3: TGTGCCAGCAGTTTTCAGGGGTGGAACACTGAAGCTTTCTTT. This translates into CASSFQGWNTEAFF.

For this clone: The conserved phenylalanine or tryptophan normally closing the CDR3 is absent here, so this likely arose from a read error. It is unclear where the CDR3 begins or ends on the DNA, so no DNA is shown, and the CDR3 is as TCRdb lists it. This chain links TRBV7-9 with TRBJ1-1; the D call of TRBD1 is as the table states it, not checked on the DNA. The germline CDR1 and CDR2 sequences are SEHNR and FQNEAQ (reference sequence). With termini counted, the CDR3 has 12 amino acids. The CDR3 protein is CASRTGQGATSI.

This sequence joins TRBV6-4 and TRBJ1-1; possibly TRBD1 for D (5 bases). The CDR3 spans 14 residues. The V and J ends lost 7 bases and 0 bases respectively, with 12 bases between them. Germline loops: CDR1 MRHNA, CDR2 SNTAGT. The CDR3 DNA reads TGTGCCAGCAAACAGGAAAGAATGAACACTGAAGCTTTCTTT. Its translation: CASKQERMNTEAFF.

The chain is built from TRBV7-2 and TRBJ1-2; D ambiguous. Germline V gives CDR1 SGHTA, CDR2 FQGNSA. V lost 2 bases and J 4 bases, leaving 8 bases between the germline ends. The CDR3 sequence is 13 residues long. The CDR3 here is CASSLYVRYGYTF. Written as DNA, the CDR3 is TGTGCCAGCAGCTTATATGTTCGCTATGGCTACACCTTC.

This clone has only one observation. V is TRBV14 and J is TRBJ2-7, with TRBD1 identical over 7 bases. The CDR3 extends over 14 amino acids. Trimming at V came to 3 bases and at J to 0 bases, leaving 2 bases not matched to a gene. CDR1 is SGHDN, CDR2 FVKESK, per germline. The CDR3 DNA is TGTGCCAGCAGCCAGACAGGGAGCTCCTACGAGCAGTACTTC. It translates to CASSQTGSSYEQYF.

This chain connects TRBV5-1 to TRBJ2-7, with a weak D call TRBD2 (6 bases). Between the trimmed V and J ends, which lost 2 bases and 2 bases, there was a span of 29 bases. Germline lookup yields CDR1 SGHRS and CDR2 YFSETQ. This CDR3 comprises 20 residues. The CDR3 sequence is CASSLGVSGGAQLRAYEQYF. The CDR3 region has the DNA TGCGCCAGCAGCTTAGGGGTGTCCGGAGGGGCCCAACTTAGGGCCTACGAGCAGTACTTC.

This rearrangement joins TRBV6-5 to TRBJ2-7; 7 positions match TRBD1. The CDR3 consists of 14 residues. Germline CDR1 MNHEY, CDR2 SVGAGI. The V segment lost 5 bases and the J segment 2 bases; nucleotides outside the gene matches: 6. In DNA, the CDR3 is TGTGCCAGCAGTGCCGGGACAGAGACCTACGAGCAGTACTTC. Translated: CASSAGTETYEQYF.